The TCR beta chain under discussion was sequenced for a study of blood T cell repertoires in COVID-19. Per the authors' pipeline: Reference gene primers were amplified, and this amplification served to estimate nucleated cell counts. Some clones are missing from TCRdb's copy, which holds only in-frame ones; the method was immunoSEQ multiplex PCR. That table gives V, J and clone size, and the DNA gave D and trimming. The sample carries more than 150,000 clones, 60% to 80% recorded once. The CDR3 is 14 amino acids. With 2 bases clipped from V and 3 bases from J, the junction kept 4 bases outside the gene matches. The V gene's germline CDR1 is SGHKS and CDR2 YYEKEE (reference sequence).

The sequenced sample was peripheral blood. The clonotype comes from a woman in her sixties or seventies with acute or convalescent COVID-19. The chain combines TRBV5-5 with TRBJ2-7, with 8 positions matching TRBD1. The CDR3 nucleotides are TGTGCCAGCAGCTTCCACGACAGGGGCTACGAGCAGTACTTC. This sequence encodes CASSFHDRGYEQYF.